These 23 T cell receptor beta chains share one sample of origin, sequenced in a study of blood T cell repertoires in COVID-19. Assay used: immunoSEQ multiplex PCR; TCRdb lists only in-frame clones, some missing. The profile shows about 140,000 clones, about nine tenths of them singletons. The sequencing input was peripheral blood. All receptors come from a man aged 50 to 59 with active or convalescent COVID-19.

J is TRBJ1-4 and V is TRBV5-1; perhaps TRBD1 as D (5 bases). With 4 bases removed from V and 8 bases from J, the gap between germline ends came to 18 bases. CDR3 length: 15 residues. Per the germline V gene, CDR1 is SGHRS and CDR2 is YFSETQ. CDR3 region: CASSPVMGGEEKLFF. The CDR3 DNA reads TGCGCCAGCAGCCCCGTGATGGGGGGGGAAGAAAAACTGTTTTTT.

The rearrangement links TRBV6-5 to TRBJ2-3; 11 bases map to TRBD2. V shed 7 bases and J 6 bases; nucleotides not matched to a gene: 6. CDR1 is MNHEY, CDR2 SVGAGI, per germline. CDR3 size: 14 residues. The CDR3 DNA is TGTGCCAGCAAAACTAGCGGGGGTTTGGATACGCAGTATTTT. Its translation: CASKTSGGLDTQYF.

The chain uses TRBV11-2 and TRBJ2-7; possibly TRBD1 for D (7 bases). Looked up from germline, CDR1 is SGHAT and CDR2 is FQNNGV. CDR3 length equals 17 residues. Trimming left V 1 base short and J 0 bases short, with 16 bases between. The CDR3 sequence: CASSLAFGGDSSYEQYF. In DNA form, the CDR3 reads TGTGCCAGCAGCTTAGCTTTTGGAGGGGACAGCTCCTACGAGCAGTACTTC.

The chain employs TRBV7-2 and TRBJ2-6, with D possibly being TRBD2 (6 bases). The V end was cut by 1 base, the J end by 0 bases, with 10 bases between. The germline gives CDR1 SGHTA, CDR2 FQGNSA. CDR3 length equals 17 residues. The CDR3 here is CASSLGAGGSGANVLTF. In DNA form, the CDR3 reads TGTGCCAGCAGCTTAGGGGCCGGGGGCTCTGGGGCCAACGTCCTGACTTTC.

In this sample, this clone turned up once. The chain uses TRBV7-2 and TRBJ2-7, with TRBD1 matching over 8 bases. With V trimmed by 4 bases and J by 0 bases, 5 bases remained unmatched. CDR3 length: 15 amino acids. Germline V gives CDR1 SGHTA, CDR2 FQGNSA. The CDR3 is CASSSGQGNSYEQYF. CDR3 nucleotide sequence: TGTGCCAGCAGCTCCGGACAGGGAAACTCCTACGAGCAGTACTTC.

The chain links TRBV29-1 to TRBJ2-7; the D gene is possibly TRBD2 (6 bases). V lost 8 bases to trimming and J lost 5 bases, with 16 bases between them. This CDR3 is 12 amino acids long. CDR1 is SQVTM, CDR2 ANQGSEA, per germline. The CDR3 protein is CSISSGGDEQYF. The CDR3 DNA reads TGCAGCATTTCATCAGGCGGGGACGAGCAGTACTTC.

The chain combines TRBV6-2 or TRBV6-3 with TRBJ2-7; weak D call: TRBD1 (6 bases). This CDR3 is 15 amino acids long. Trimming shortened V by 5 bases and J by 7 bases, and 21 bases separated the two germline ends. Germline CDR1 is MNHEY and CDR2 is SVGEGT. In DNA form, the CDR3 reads TGTGCCAGCAGTGCCTTGGTGGGGGCGATTGCAGAGCAGTACTTC. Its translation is CASSALVGAIAEQYF.

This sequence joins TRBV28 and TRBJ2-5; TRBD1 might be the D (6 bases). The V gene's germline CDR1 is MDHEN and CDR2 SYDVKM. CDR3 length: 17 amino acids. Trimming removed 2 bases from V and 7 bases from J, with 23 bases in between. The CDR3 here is CASSLPYRDAPQGTQYF. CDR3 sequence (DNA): TGTGCCAGCAGTTTACCTTACCGGGATGCCCCACAGGGGACCCAGTACTTC. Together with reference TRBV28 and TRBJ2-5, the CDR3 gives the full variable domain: DVKVTQSSRYLVKRTGEKVFLECVQDMDHENMFWYRQDPGLGLRLIYFSYDVKMKEKGDIPEGYSVSREKKERFSLILESASTNQTSMYLCASSLPYRDAPQGTQYFGPGTRLLVL.

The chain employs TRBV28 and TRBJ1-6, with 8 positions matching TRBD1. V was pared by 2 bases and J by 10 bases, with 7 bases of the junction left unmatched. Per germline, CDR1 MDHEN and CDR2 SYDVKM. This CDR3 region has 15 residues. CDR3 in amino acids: CASSLGQGFRSPLHF. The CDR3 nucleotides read TGTGCCAGCAGTTTAGGACAGGGATTTAGATCACCCCTCCACTTT.

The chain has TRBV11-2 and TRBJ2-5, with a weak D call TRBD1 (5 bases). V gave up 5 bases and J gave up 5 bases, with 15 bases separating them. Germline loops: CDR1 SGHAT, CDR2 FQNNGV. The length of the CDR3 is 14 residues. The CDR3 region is CASSPTGSSETQYF. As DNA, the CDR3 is TGTGCCAGCAGCCCCACAGGCTCATCTGAGACCCAGTACTTC. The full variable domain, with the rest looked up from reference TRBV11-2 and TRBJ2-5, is EAGVAQSPRYKIIEKRQSVAFWCNPISGHATLYWYQQILGQGPKLLIQFQNNGVVDDSQLPKDRFSAERLKGVDSTLKIQPAKLEDSAVYLCASSPTGSSETQYFGPGTRLLVL.

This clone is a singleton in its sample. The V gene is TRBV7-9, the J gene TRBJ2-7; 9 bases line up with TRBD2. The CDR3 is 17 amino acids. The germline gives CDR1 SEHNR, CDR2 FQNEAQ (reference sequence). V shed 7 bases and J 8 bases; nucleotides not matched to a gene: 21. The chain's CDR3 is CASTKTLAGSKSFKQYF. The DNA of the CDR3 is TGTGCCAGCACCAAGACTCTAGCGGGATCCAAGAGTTTCAAGCAGTACTTC.

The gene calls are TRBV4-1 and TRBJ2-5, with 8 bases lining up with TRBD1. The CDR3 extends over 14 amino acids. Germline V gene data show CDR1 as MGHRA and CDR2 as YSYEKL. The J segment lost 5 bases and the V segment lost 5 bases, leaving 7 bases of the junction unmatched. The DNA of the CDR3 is TGCGCCAGCAGCGGGGACAGGCTCGGGGAGACCCAGTACTTC. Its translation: CASSGDRLGETQYF.

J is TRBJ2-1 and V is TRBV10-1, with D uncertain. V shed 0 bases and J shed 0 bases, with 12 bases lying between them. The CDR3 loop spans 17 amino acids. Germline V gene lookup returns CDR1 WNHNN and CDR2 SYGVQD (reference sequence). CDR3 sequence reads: CASSESWLDSSYNEQFF. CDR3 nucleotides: TGCGCCAGCAGTGAGTCGTGGCTAGATAGCTCCTACAATGAGCAGTTCTTC.

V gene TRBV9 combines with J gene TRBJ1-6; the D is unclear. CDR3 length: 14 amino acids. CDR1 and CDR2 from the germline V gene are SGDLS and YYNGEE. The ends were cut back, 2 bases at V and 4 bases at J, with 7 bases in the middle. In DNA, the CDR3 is TGTGCCAGCAGCGTGGAGCAATATAATTCACCCCTCCACTTT. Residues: CASSVEQYNSPLHF.

The CDR3 DNA sequence: TGTGCCAGCAGCCAAACTAGCGGGAGGCCGAGCTCCTACAATGAGCAGTTCTTC. As protein: CASSQTSGRPSSYNEQFF. This sequence joins TRBV3-1 (or the pseudogene TRBV3-2) and TRBJ2-1; 12 bases fit TRBD2. The CDR3 spans 18 residues. The germline gives CDR1 LGHDT, CDR2 YNNKEL (reference sequence). Trimming cost V 2 bases and J 0 bases; bases outside gene matches: 5.

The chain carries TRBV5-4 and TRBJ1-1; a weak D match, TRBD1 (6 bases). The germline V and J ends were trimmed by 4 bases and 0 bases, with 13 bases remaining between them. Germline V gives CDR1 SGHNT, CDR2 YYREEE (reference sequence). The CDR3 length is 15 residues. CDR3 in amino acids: CASSRGGEMNTEAFF. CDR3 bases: TGTGCCAGCAGCCGTGGGGGCGAAATGAACACTGAAGCTTTCTTT.

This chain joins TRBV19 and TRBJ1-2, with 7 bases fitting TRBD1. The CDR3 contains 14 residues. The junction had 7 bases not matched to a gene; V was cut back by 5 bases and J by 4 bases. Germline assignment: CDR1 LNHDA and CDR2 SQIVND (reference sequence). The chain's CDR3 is CASSLPGQSYGYTF. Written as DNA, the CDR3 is TGTGCCAGTAGTCTCCCGGGACAGAGCTATGGCTACACCTTC.

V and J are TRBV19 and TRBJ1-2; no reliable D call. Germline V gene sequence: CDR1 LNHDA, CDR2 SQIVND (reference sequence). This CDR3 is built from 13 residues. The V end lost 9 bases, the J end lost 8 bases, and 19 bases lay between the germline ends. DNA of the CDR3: TGTGCCAGCGAGGGCTCCGACCGGCTCGGCTACACCTTC. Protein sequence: CASEGSDRLGYTF.

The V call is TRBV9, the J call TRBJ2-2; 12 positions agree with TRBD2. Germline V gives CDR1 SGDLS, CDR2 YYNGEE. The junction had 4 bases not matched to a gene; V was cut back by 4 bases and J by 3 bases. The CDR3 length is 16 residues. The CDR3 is CASSPRLAGDTGELFF. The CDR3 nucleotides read TGTGCCAGCAGCCCAAGACTAGCGGGGGACACCGGGGAGCTGTTTTTT.

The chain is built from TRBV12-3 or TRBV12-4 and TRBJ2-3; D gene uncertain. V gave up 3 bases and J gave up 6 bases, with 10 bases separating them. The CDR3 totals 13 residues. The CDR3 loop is CASSFVRMDTQYF. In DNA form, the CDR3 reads TGTGCCAGCAGTTTTGTCAGAATGGATACGCAGTATTTT.

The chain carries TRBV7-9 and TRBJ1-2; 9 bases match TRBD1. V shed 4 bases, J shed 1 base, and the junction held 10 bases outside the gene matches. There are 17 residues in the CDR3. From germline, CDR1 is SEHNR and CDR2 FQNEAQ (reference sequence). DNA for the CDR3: TGTGCCAGCAGCTCGAAAGGCAGGGACAGGGATAACTATGGCTACACCTTC. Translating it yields CASSSKGRDRDNYGYTF.

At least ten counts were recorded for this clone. This CDR3 is CASSPPGTGSGELFF. DNA for the CDR3: TGTGCCAGTAGCCCACCCGGGACAGGGTCCGGGGAGCTGTTTTTT. J is TRBJ2-2 and V is TRBV19; 9 nucleotides align to TRBD1. Germline values: CDR1 LNHDA, CDR2 SQIVND (reference sequence). The CDR3 is 15 residues long. The V and J ends lost 6 bases and 6 bases, in that order; junction bases with no gene match: 8.

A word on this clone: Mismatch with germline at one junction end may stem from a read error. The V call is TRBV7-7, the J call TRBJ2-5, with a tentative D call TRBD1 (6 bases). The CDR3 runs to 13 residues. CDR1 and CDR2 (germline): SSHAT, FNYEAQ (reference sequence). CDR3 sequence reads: CASSSRGRETQYF. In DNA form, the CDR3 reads TGTGCTAGCAGCTCCAGGGGCAGGGAGACCCAGTACTTC. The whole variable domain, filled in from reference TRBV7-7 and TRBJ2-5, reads GAGVSQSPRYKVTKRGQDVTLRCDPISSHATLYWYQQALGQGPEFLTYFNYEAQPDKSGLPSDRFSAERPEGSISTLTIQRTEQRDSAMYRCASSSRGRETQYFGPGTRLLVL.